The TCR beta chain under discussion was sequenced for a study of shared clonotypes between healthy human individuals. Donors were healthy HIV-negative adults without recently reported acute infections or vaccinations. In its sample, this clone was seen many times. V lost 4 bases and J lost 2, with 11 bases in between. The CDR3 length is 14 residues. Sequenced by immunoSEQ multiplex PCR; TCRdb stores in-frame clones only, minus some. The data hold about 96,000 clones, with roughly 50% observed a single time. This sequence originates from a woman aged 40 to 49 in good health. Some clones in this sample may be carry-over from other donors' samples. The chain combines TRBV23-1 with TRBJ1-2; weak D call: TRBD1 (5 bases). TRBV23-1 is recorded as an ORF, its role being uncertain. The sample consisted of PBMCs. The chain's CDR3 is CASSRPRANYGYTF. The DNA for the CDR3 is TGCGCCAGCAGTCGACCCAGGGCAAACTATGGCTACACCTTC.